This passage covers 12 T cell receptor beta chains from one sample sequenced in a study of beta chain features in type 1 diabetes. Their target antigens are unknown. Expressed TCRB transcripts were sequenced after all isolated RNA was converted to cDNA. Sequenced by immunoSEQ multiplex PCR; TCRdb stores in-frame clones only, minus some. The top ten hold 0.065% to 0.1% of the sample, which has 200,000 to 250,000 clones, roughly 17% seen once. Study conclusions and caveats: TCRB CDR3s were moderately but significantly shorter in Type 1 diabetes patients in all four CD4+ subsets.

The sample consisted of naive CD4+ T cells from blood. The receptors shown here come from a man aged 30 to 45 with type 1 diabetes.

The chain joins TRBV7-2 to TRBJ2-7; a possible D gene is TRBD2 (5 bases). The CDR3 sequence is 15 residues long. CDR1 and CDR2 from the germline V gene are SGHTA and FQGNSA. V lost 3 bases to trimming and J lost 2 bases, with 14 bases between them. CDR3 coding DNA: TGTGCCAGCAGCTTGGTGGGCGGGTCCACCTACGAGCAGTACTTC. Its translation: CASSLVGGSTYEQYF. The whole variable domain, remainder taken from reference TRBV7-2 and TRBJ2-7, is GAGVSQSPSNKVTEKGKDVELRCDPISGHTALYWYRQSLGQGLEFLIYFQGNSAPDKSGLPSDRFSAERTGGSVSTLTIQRTQQEDSAVYLCASSLVGGSTYEQYFGPGTRLTVT.

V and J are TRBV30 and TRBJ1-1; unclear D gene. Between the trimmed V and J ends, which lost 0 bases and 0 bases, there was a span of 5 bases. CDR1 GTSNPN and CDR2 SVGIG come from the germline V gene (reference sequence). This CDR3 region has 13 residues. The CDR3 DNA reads TGTGCCTGGAGTGTAGTAGTGAACACTGAAGCTTTCTTT. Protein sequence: CAWSVVVNTEAFF.

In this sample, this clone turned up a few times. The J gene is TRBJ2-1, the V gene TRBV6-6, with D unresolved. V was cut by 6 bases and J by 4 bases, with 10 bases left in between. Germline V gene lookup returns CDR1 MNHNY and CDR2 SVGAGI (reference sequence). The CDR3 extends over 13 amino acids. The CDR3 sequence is CASSAPTYNEQFF. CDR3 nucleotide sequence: TGTGCCAGCAGCGCCCCCACATACAATGAGCAGTTCTTC.

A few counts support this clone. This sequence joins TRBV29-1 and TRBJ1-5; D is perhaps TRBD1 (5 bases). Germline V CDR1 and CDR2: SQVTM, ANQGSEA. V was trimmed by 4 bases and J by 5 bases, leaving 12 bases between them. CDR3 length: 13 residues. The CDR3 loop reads CSVGGLNDQPQHF. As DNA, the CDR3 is TGCAGCGTTGGGGGACTAAACGATCAGCCCCAGCATTTT.

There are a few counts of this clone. The CDR3 sequence: CASSPPGAGANVLTF. The CDR3 DNA follows: TGTGCCAGCAGCCCACCAGGGGCTGGGGCCAACGTCCTGACTTTC. The chain employs TRBV9 and TRBJ2-6, with D tentatively TRBD1 (6 bases). Germline V CDR1 and CDR2: SGDLS, YYNGEE. Trimming took off 4 bases at V and 2 bases at J, with 10 bases between the two ends. This CDR3 has 15 amino acids.

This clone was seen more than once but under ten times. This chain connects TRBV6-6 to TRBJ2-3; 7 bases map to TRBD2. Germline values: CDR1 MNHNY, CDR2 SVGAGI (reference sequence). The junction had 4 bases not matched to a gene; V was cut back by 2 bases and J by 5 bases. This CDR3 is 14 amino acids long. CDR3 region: CASSYAGAVDTQYF. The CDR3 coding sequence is TGTGCCAGCAGTTACGCGGGAGCGGTAGATACGCAGTATTTT.

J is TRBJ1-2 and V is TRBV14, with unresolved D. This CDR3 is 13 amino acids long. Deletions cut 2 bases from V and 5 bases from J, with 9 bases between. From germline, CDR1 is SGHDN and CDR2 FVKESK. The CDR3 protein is CASSQINSYGYTF. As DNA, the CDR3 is TGTGCCAGCAGCCAAATTAACTCGTATGGCTACACCTTC.

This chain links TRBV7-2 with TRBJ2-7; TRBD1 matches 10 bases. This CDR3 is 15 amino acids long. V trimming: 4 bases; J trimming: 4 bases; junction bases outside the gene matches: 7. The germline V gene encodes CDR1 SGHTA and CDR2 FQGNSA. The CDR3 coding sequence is TGTGCCAGCAGCTCCCGGGACAGGGGTCCGTACGAGCAGTACTTC. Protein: CASSSRDRGPYEQYF.

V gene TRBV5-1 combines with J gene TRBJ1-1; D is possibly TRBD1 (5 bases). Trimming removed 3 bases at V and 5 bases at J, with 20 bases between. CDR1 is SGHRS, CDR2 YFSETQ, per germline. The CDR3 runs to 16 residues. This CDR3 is CASSWDVNLLGTEAFF. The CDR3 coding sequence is TGCGCCAGCAGCTGGGACGTAAACCTCCTGGGGACTGAAGCTTTCTTT.

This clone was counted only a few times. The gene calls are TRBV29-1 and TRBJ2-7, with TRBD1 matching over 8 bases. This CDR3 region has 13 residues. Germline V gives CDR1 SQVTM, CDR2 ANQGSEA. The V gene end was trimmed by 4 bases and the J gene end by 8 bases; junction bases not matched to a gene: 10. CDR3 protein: CSVAGQGLGKQYF. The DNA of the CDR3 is TGCAGCGTTGCCGGACAGGGCTTGGGTAAGCAGTACTTC.

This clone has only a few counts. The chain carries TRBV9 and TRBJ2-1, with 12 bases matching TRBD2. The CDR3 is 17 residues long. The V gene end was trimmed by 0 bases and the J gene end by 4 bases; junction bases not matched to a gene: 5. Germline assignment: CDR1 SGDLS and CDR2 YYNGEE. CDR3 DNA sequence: TGTGCCAGCAGCGTAGTTGGACTAGCGGGGAATTACAATGAGCAGTTCTTC. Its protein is CASSVVGLAGNYNEQFF.

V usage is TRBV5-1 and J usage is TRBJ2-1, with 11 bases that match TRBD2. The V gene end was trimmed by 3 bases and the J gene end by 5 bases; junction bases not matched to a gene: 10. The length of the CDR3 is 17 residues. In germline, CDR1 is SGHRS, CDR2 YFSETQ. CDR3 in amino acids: CASSSLPGTSGNNEQFF. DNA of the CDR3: TGCGCCAGCAGCTCCCTACCCGGGACTAGCGGTAACAATGAGCAGTTCTTC.